This T cell receptor (beta chain) was found in a study of blood T cells in healthy people across ages. General study points: With naive T cell percentage, TCR beta diversity showed a strong correlation. Comparison with aged donors showed that long-lived donors had more naive CD4+ cells and higher diversity.

They isolated at least 7 million PBMCs from each sample. The CDR3 is 14 amino acids. Germline values: CDR1 SGDLS, CDR2 YYNGEE. The V and J ends lost 4 bases and 7 bases, in that order; junction bases with no gene match: 9. The use of a sample-barcoded 5' primer and a J-beta primer mix characterized a second PCR of roughly 6 to 11 cycles. TCRdb reanalysed the 5' RACE reads using MiXCR and keeps one entry per CDR3 protein. The top ten hold 20% to 25% of the sample, which has some 920,000 distinct CDR3 sequences, just over 50% seen once. This clonotype occurred a few times. The target antigen is unknown. The sequencing sample was made of blood. The sequence derives from a woman aged 60-75 years in good health. V usage is TRBV9 and J usage is TRBJ1-2, with 8 positions matching TRBD1. CDR3 coding DNA: TGTGCCAGCAGCTTGGACAGGGCGCAGGGTGGCTACACCTTC. Amino acids: CASSLDRAQGGYTF.